This T cell receptor (beta chain) comes out of a study of OX40 agonist ivuxolimab in advanced cancers. At the level of the study: Patients were given ivuxolimab, an antibody that agonizes OX40 (CD134).

Notes on this clone: The target antigen is unknown.

This table comes from immunoSEQ multiplex PCR, and its TCRdb copy is limited to in-frame clones, with some not included. The table shows about 36,000 clones, with approximately 90% occurring only once. Regarding the study as a whole: Clonal expansion in partial responders at 0.1-3.0 mg/kg ranked among the lowest.

Sequenced material: CD4+ or CD8+ T cells sorted from blood, taken in a trial of the OX40 agonist ivuxolimab. This sequence originates from an adult with an advanced solid tumor such as melanoma, head and neck, liver or kidney cancer.

Here the CDR3 DNA reads TGCGCCAGCAGCCAAGATTGGAACAGGTTTAAAAATGAGCAGTTCTTC. It encodes CASSQDWNRFKNEQFF. The chain combines TRBV4-3 with TRBJ2-1; D is perhaps TRBD1 (5 bases). The V end was cut by 0 bases, the J end by 7 bases, with 16 bases between. Germline V CDR1 and CDR2: LGHNA, YSLEER. The CDR3 has 16 amino acids.